This T cell receptor (beta chain) was documented in a study of blood T cells in healthy people across ages. Study as a whole: There was about one barcoded beta molecule captured by template switching per two T cells.

Concerning this clonotype: Its cognate antigen is unknown.

Findings and caveats of the study: Diversity was higher, and naive CD4+ cells more numerous, in long-lived donors than in aged donors. With unsorted PBMCs, a conclusive comparison of naive versus antigen-experienced cells was not possible. Naive T cell percentage strongly correlated with TCR beta diversity.

Primers used in a second PCR of roughly 6 to 12 cycles were a sample-barcoded 5' primer and a J-beta primer mix. MiXCR, run by TCRdb on the 5' RACE reads, gives a single entry per CDR3 protein. The sample records about 570,000 distinct CDR3 sequences, 27% being singletons. The CDR3 runs 13 residues. Trimming stripped 4 bases from V and 0 bases from J, with 6 bases between. The germline gives CDR1 SGHVS, CDR2 FQNEAQ. The chain uses TRBV7-8 and TRBJ1-1; D call uncertain. Sequencing was performed on blood. The receptor's source is a woman in her 70s in good health. The CDR3 DNA is TGTGCCAGCAGCTCTCACTTGAACACTGAAGCTTTCTTT. Protein product: CASSSHLNTEAFF.